This T cell receptor beta chain derives from a study of identical twins. Overall study findings and caveats: Partial confounding of zero-insertion analyses by invariant MAIT and iNKT cells was possible. Its conclusions, products of cross-sectional statistical analysis, did not come from following the same donors. The more abundant beta clonotypes in cord blood had fewer insertions, and memory repertoires did not show this.

Carrying unique molecular identifiers, the cDNA also gained a universal primer site through template switching. One entry per CDR3 protein, called by TCRdb with MiXCR from the 5' RACE reads. The sample lists 450,000 or so distinct CDR3 sequences; around 14% were seen once. The V and J ends lost 4 bases and 0 bases, in that order; junction bases with no gene match: 13. CDR1 and CDR2 from the germline V gene are SGHAT and FQNNGV. CDR3 length: 19 amino acids. Comments on this clonotype: Its antigen remains unknown.

This sample also belongs to another study, concerning yellow fever vaccine responses in identical twins.

The TCR was taken from a young woman in good health. Sequenced material: CD4+ T cells sorted from blood. The chain uses TRBV11-2 and TRBJ2-3; TRBD2 agrees at 10 bases. The CDR3 loop is CASSSRGQAAGGSTDTQYF. In DNA, the CDR3 is TGTGCCAGCAGCTCCCGGGGCCAAGCAGCGGGAGGGAGCACAGATACGCAGTATTTT.